These 32 T cell receptor beta chains came from one sample sequenced in a study of blood T cells in healthy people across ages. A J-beta primer mix and a sample-barcoded 5' primer were used in a second PCR of roughly 7 to 12 cycles. From the 5' RACE reads, TCRdb called clonotypes with MiXCR, one entry per CDR3 protein. The profile shows roughly 800,000 distinct CDR3 sequences, roughly 34% of them singletons. The sequencing sample was made of blood. These receptors were obtained from a man younger than 35 in good health.

The V call is TRBV7-2, the J call TRBJ2-3; 10 nucleotides align to TRBD2. CDR1 is SGHTA, CDR2 FQGNSA, per germline. V lost 4 bases to trimming and J lost 3 bases; unmatched junction nucleotides: 4. This CDR3 has 15 amino acids. The chain's CDR3 is CASSYSSGGTDTQYF. The CDR3 nucleotides read TGTGCCAGCAGCTACTCTAGCGGGGGAACAGATACGCAGTATTTT.

This clonotype was found once. The chain couples TRBV15 to TRBJ1-2, with D perhaps TRBD1 (5 bases). Deletions cut 0 bases from V and 8 bases from J, with 22 bases between. CDR3 size: 17 residues. The germline gives CDR1 LNHNV, CDR2 YYDKDF (reference sequence). The CDR3 sequence: CATSREGGTQIRWGYTF. DNA of the CDR3: TGTGCCACCAGCAGAGAGGGAGGGACCCAGATCCGCTGGGGCTACACCTTC.

The chain is built from TRBV7-2 and TRBJ1-1; D call uncertain. The CDR3 is 12 amino acids. CDR1 and CDR2 (germline): SGHTA, FQGNSA. V lost 8 bases and J lost 6, with 13 bases in between. The CDR3 sequence is CASGKGLPEAFF. The CDR3 nucleotides read TGTGCCAGCGGAAAAGGCCTCCCTGAAGCTTTCTTT.

The sample holds a few counts of this clonotype. The chain's CDR3 is CASSQDAGQSNTEAFF. DNA of the CDR3: TGTGCCAGCAGCCAGGACGCGGGACAGTCGAACACTGAAGCTTTCTTT. J is TRBJ1-1 and V is TRBV14; 7 bases agree with TRBD1. Trimming cost V 3 bases and J 1 base; bases outside gene matches: 8. The CDR3 runs 16 residues. CDR1 is SGHDN, CDR2 FVKESK, per germline.

Remarks on this clonotype: Relative to the germline gene, one junction end is altered; a read error may explain this. The chain employs TRBV12-3 or TRBV12-4 and TRBJ2-3; maybe TRBD1 (6 bases). This CDR3 region has 14 residues. The CDR3 loop is CASSVAQGRDTQYF. For the CDR3, the DNA is TGTGCCAGCAGTGTAGCGCAGGGGCGGGATACGCAGTATTTT.

The chain carries TRBV7-2 and TRBJ2-1; D is unclear. There are 15 residues in the CDR3. The germline V and J ends were trimmed by 5 bases and 2 bases, with 13 bases remaining between them. Germline V gene sequence: CDR1 SGHTA, CDR2 FQGNSA. The CDR3 reads CASSPRRSTYNEQFF. For the CDR3, the DNA is TGTGCCAGCAGCCCCCGGCGGAGTACCTACAATGAGCAGTTCTTC.

There are a few counts of this clonotype. The genes are TRBV4-2 and TRBJ2-5; maybe TRBD2 (6 bases). The CDR3 has 14 amino acids. Germline loops: CDR1 LGHNA, CDR2 YNFKEQ. The V end lost 3 bases, the J end lost 5 bases, and 13 bases lay between the germline ends. The CDR3 coding sequence is TGTGCCAGCAGCCAGGGGATTGCGGGGGAGACCCAGTACTTC. It translates to CASSQGIAGETQYF.

V is TRBV28 and J is TRBJ1-1; D is uncertain. The CDR3 loop spans 12 amino acids. Germline V gene sequence: CDR1 MDHEN, CDR2 SYDVKM. The V end lost 6 bases, the J end lost 8 bases, and 13 bases lay between the germline ends. This CDR3 reads CASSPFREEAFF. The CDR3, as DNA: TGTGCCAGCAGCCCCTTTAGGGAGGAAGCTTTCTTT.

This sequence joins TRBV7-2 and TRBJ1-1; D ambiguous. The germline gives CDR1 SGHTA, CDR2 FQGNSA. The CDR3 covers 16 residues. Trimming took off 4 bases at V and 0 bases at J, with 15 bases between the two ends. The CDR3 region is CASSSQDGFLNTEAFF. For the CDR3, the DNA is TGTGCCAGCAGCTCCCAGGACGGATTCCTGAACACTGAAGCTTTCTTT.

The chain links TRBV2 to TRBJ2-3, with 7 bases lining up with TRBD2. Germline lookup yields CDR1 SNHLY and CDR2 FYNNEI. After removal of 8 bases from V and 5 bases from J, the junction contained 13 bases not matched to a gene. CDR3 length: 15 residues. The CDR3 DNA follows: TGTGCCAGCCGGGACCCCGGGACTAATGGAGATACGCAGTATTTT. Translating gives CASRDPGTNGDTQYF.

The chain links TRBV11-2 to TRBJ2-7; D unclear. Trimming removed 2 bases from V and 5 bases from J, with 7 bases in between. The CDR3 covers 12 residues. In germline, CDR1 is SGHAT, CDR2 FQNNGV. Written as DNA, the CDR3 is TGTGCCAGCAGCTTACCAGCTCACGAGCAGTACTTC. Residues: CASSLPAHEQYF.

The rearrangement joins TRBV20-1 to TRBJ1-5; 8 nucleotides align to TRBD1. The CDR3 is made up of 14 amino acids. The ends lost 5 bases at V and 7 bases at J; junction bases unmatched: 10. CDR1 and CDR2 from the germline V gene are DFQATT and SNEGSKA (reference sequence). CDR3 in DNA: TGCAGTGCTCCATCAGGGGGCGCAGGGCAGCCCCAGCATTTT. It yields the protein CSAPSGGAGQPQHF.

The chain recombines TRBV24-1 with TRBJ1-1; the D is unclear. The CDR3 contains 13 residues. V gave up 4 bases and J gave up 4 bases, with 9 bases separating them. The germline CDR1 and CDR2 sequences are KGHDR and SFDVKD. The DNA for the CDR3 is TGTGCCACCAGTGACGGGGTGGCCACTGAAGCTTTCTTT. Translated, it gives CATSDGVATEAFF.

The chain employs TRBV7-9 and TRBJ2-7; D is possibly TRBD1 (5 bases). The CDR3 length is 13 residues. V shed 7 bases and J shed 3 bases, with 13 bases lying between them. Germline-derived CDR1 and CDR2 are SEHNR and FQNEAQ (reference sequence). CDR3 sequence reads: CASKQARHYEQYF. The CDR3 region has the DNA TGTGCCAGCAAACAGGCCAGGCACTACGAGCAGTACTTC. Full variable domain (outside the CDR3, taken from reference TRBV7-9 and TRBJ2-7): DTGVSQNPRHKITKRGQNVTFRCDPISEHNRLYWYRQTLGQGPEFLTYFQNEAQLEKSRLLSDRFSAERPKGSFSTLEIQRTEQGDSAMYLCASKQARHYEQYFGPGTRLTVT.

Only a few counts were recorded for this clonotype. The V call is TRBV5-5, the J call TRBJ2-6, with D hard to call. Germline values: CDR1 SGHKS, CDR2 YYEKEE (reference sequence). V shed 4 bases and J shed 0 bases, with 8 bases lying between them. This CDR3 region has 15 residues. CDR3 sequence reads: CASSPITSGANVLTF. In nucleotides, the CDR3 is TGTGCCAGCAGCCCCATCACCTCTGGGGCCAACGTCCTGACTTTC.

The chain uses TRBV7-9 and TRBJ2-7; 7 nucleotides match TRBD1. V shed 5 bases and J 0 bases; nucleotides not matched to a gene: 7. Germline CDR1 is SEHNR and CDR2 is FQNEAQ (reference sequence). The CDR3 extends over 15 amino acids. For the CDR3, the DNA is TGTGCCAGCAGCAAAAACGGGACAGTCTCCTACGAGCAGTACTTC. Encoded protein: CASSKNGTVSYEQYF.

V usage is TRBV27 and J usage is TRBJ2-7; TRBD1 matches at 9 bases. V lost 5 bases to trimming and J lost 3 bases; unmatched junction nucleotides: 11. This CDR3 comprises 16 residues. Germline V gives CDR1 MNHEY, CDR2 SMNVEV (reference sequence). CDR3 sequence (DNA): TGTGCCAGCAGTCCTCTCGGGACAGGGAAGAACTACGAGCAGTACTTC. Translation gives CASSPLGTGKNYEQYF.

As to this clonotype: A junction boundary mismatches the germline segment, possibly from a read error. The rearrangement joins TRBV9 to TRBJ2-3; D might be TRBD2 (5 bases). The CDR3 consists of 12 residues. Per germline, CDR1 SGDLS and CDR2 YYNGEE. The CDR3 protein is CTSSGGADTQYF. The DNA for the CDR3 is TGTACCAGCAGCGGCGGCGCAGATACGCAGTATTTT.

This clonotype occurred a few times. V is TRBV20-1 and J is TRBJ1-5; D may be TRBD1 (6 bases). V lost 3 bases, J lost 6 bases, and 15 bases lay in between. Looked up from germline, CDR1 is DFQATT and CDR2 is SNEGSKA (reference sequence). The CDR3 has 14 amino acids. CDR3 coding DNA: TGCAGTGCTAGGGTACCCGTGGGGGCTCAGCCCCAGCATTTT. It codes for CSARVPVGAQPQHF.

The chain recombines TRBV20-1 with TRBJ1-2; possibly TRBD1 for D (5 bases). Trimming removed 3 bases from V and 3 bases from J, with 14 bases in between. In germline, CDR1 is DFQATT, CDR2 SNEGSKA (reference sequence). This CDR3 is 14 amino acids long. The CDR3 protein is CSASLRGSDYGYTF. The CDR3 nucleotides are TGCAGTGCTAGCCTCCGGGGCTCGGACTATGGCTACACCTTC.

This clonotype was detected a few times. The V gene is TRBV12-3 or TRBV12-4, the J gene TRBJ1-2; 8 bases are a match to TRBD1. The CDR3 runs to 15 residues. Trimming at V came to 1 base and at J to 3 bases, leaving 4 bases not matched to a gene. The CDR3 region is CASSLGAGGDYGYTF. DNA for the CDR3: TGTGCCAGCAGTTTAGGGGCAGGGGGCGACTATGGCTACACCTTC.

A few counts support this clonotype. The V and J genes are TRBV7-3 and TRBJ2-1, with a tentative D call TRBD2 (7 bases). CDR3 size: 14 residues. Trimming shortened V by 3 bases and J by 5 bases, and 11 bases separated the two germline ends. Germline CDR1 and CDR2: SGHTA and FQGTGA. CDR3 in DNA: TGTGCCAGCAGCTTGGGGGGGCAGAACAATGAGCAGTTCTTC. This gives the protein CASSLGGQNNEQFF.

The chain employs TRBV20-1 and TRBJ2-1; D tentatively reads TRBD1 or TRBD2 (5 bases each). V dropped 4 bases and J dropped 9 bases, with 25 bases sitting between them. This CDR3 is built from 16 residues. Per the germline V gene, CDR1 is DFQATT and CDR2 is SNEGSKA (reference sequence). CDR3 residues: CSANLLRDASAGEQFF. The CDR3 DNA follows: TGCAGTGCTAATCTGCTCCGGGACGCCTCCGCCGGTGAGCAGTTCTTC.

In regard to this clonotype: The germline gene is not matched at one end of the junction; a read error may be the cause. The rearrangement links TRBV12-3 or TRBV12-4 to TRBJ1-1; TRBD1 matches 9 bases. This CDR3 spans 14 amino acids. The CDR3 spells CASSPDSGQGEVFF. The CDR3 region has the DNA TGTGCCAGCAGCCCCGACTCGGGACAGGGAGAAGTTTTCTTT.

This clonotype was counted between two and nine times. The chain recombines TRBV5-1 with TRBJ2-2; 10 bases align to TRBD1. J lost 5 bases, V lost 4 bases, and 8 bases had no gene match. The length of the CDR3 is 16 residues. Germline V gene lookup returns CDR1 SGHRS and CDR2 YFSETQ. CDR3 amino acids: CASSGAGTGVTGELFF. CDR3 DNA sequence: TGCGCCAGCAGCGGTGCCGGGACAGGGGTAACCGGGGAGCTGTTTTTT.

Concerning this clonotype itself: The junction shows a germline mismatch at one end, possibly a read error. The chain is built from TRBV27 and TRBJ2-1; 11 bases align to TRBD2. This CDR3 has 16 amino acids. Germline loops: CDR1 MNHEY, CDR2 SMNVEV (reference sequence). The CDR3 DNA sequence: TGTGCCTGCAGTCCCTTAGCGGGGGGGTTCGACAATGAGCAGTTCTTC. The encoded protein is CACSPLAGGFDNEQFF.

Worth noting for this clonotype: This could be a read error, since a much larger clone is one nucleotide away. As DNA, the CDR3 is TGTGCCAGCATCTTGGCCGGGGACATTCAGTACTTC. It is translated as CASILAGDIQYF. The chain has TRBV5-5 and TRBJ2-4, with D maybe TRBD2 (5 bases). The CDR3 covers 12 residues. Germline V gene lookup returns CDR1 SGHKS and CDR2 YYEKEE (reference sequence).

This chain joins TRBV7-9 and TRBJ2-7, with TRBD1 matching 10 bases. Germline CDR1 reads SEHNR; CDR2 reads FQNEAQ (reference sequence). Losses at the gene ends were 4 bases for V and 4 bases for J; bases not matched to a gene: 7. This CDR3 is 15 amino acids long. CDR3: CASSSGTGVKYEQYF. CDR3 nucleotides: TGTGCCAGCAGCTCGGGGACAGGGGTAAAGTACGAGCAGTACTTC.

This chain joins TRBV12-3 or TRBV12-4 and TRBJ1-1; 8 bases agree with TRBD1. J lost 9 bases, V lost 6 bases, and 18 bases had no gene match. This CDR3 is 16 amino acids long. The CDR3 DNA reads TGTGCCAGCAGAGGAGATACCGGGACAGGCACCCCCAAAGCTTTCTTT. Protein: CASRGDTGTGTPKAFF.

This clonotype was recorded a few times. The J gene is TRBJ1-5, the V gene TRBV7-2, with 8 bases matching TRBD1. Trimming took 1 base from V and 6 from J; bases not matched to a gene: 8. The CDR3 spans 16 residues. Looked up from germline, CDR1 is SGHTA and CDR2 is FQGNSA. The CDR3 reads CASSLGTGRAGQPQHF. The CDR3 nucleotides are TGTGCCAGCAGCTTAGGGACAGGGAGGGCTGGTCAGCCCCAGCATTTT.

In the case of this clonotype: Just one base apart from a much larger clone, this may be a read error. V usage is TRBV29-1 and J usage is TRBJ2-3; tentatively, D is TRBD2 (5 bases). The CDR3 has 14 amino acids. Germline CDR1 reads SQVTM; CDR2 reads ANQGSEA. Trimming took 4 bases from V and 1 from J, leaving 12 bases between them. The DNA of the CDR3 is TGCAGCGTTGCTGCGGGTACTGGCACAGATACGCAGTATTTT. Protein: CSVAAGTGTDTQYF.

This clonotype was counted between two and nine times. V gene TRBV9 combines with J gene TRBJ1-4; 10 bases agree with TRBD1. CDR1 and CDR2 (germline): SGDLS, YYNGEE. The CDR3 totals 15 residues. Germline trimming cut 4 bases from V and 8 bases from J; bases unmatched to any gene: 8. CDR3 protein: CASSPRQGAGEKLFF. The DNA for the CDR3 is TGTGCCAGCAGCCCACGACAGGGGGCAGGAGAAAAACTGTTTTTT. Together with reference TRBV9 and TRBJ1-4, the CDR3 gives the full variable domain: DSGVTQTPKHLITATGQRVTLRCSPRSGDLSVYWYQQSLDQGLQFLIQYYNGEERAKGNILERFSAQQFPDLHSELNLSSLELGDSALYFCASSPRQGAGEKLFFGSGTQLSVL.